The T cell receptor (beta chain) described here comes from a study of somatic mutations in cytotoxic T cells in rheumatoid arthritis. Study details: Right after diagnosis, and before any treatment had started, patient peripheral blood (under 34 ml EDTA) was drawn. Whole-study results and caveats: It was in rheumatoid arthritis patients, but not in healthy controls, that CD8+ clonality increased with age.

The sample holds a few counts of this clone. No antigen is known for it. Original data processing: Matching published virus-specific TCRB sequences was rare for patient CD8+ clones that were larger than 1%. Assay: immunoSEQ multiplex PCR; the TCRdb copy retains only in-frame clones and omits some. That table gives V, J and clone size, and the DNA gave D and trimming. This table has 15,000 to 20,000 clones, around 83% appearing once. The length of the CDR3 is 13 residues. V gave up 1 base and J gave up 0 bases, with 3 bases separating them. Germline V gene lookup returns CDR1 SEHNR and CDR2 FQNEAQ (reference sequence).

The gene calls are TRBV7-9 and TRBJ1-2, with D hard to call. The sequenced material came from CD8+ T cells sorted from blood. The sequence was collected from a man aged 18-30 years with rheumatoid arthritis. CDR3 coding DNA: TGTGCCAGCAGCTTAGAATCTAACTATGGCTACACCTTC. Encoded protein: CASSLESNYGYTF.